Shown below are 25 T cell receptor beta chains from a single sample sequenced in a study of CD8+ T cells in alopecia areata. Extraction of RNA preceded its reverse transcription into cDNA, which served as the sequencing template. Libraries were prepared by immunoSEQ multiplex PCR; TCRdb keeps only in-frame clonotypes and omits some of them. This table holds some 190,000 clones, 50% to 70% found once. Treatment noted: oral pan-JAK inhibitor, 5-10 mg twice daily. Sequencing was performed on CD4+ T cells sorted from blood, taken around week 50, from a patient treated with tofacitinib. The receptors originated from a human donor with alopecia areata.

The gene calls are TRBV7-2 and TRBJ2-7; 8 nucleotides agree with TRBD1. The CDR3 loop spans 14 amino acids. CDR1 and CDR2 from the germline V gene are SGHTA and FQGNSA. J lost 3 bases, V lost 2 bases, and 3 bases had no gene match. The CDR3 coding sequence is TGTGCCAGCAGCTTACCAGGGGGCTTCTACGAGCAGTACTTC. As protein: CASSLPGGFYEQYF.

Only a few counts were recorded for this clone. The CDR3 nucleotides read TGTGCCATCACTGTCTCTAGGGTATCAACCACGGGGGAGCTGTTTTTT. This gives the protein CAITVSRVSTTGELFF. The chain carries TRBV10-3 and TRBJ2-2; unclear D gene. The ends were cut back, 7 bases at V and 8 bases at J, with 23 bases in the middle. From germline, CDR1 is ENHRY and CDR2 SYGVKD. This CDR3 spans 16 amino acids.

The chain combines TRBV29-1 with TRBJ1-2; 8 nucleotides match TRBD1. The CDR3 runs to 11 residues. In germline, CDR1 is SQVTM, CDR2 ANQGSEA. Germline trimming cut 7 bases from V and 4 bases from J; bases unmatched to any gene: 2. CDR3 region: CSGGTGYGYTF. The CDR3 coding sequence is TGCAGCGGTGGGACAGGCTATGGCTACACCTTC.

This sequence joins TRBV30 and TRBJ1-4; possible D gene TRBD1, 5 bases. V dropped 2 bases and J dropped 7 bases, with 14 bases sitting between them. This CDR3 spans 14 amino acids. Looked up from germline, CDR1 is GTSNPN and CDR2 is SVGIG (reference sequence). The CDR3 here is CAWSPDSASEKLFF. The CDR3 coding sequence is TGTGCCTGGAGTCCTGACAGTGCAAGTGAAAAACTGTTTTTT.

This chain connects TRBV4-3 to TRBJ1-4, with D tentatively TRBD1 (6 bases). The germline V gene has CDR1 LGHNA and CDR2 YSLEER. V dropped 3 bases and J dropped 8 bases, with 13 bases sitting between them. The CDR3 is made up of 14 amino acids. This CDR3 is CASSHTHDREKLFF. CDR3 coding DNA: TGCGCCAGCAGCCATACACACGACAGGGAAAAACTGTTTTTT.

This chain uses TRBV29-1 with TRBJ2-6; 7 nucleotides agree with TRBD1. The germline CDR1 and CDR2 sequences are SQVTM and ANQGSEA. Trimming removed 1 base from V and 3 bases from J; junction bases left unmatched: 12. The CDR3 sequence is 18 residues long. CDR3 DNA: TGCAGCGTTGAAGCCGCCCAGAGAGGGGGCTATGGGGCCAACGTCCTGACTTTC. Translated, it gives CSVEAAQRGGYGANVLTF.

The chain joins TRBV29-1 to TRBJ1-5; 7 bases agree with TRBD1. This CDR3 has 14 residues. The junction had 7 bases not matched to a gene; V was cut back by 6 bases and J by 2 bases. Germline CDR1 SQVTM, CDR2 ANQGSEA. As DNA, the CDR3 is TGCAGCGTCCTCACAGGGGTGGGCAATCAGCCCCAGCATTTT. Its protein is CSVLTGVGNQPQHF.

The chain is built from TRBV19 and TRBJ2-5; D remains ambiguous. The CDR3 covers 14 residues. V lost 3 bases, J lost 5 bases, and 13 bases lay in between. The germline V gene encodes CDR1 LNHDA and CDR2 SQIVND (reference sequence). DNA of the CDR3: TGTGCCAGTAGTATCAGCCTGGCGTCGGAGACCCAGTACTTC. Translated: CASSISLASETQYF.

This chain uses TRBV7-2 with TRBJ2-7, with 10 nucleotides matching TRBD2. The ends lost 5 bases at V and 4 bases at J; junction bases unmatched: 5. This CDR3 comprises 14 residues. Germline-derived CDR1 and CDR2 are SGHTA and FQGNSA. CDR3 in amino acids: CASSTVAGGYEQYF. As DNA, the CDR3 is TGTGCCAGCAGCACAGTAGCGGGAGGATACGAGCAGTACTTC.

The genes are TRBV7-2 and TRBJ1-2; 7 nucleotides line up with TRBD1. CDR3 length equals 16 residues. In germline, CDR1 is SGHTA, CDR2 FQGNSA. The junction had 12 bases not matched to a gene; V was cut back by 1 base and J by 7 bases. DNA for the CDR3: TGTGCCAGCAGCTTAGAGAACAGGGGCGCCGGTGGTGGCTACACCTTC. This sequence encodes CASSLENRGAGGGYTF.

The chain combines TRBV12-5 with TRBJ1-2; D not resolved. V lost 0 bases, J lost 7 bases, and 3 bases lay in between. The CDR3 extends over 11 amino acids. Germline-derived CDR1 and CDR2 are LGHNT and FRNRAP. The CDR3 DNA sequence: TGTGCTAGTGGTTTGGTACTTGGCTACACCTTC. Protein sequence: CASGLVLGYTF.

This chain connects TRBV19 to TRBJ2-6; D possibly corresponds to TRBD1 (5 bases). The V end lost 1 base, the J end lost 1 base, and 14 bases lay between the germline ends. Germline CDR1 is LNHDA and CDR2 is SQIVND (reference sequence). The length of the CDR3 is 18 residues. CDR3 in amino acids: CASSIAWQGGSGANVLTF. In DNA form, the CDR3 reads TGTGCCAGTAGTATAGCCTGGCAGGGTGGATCTGGGGCCAACGTCCTGACTTTC.

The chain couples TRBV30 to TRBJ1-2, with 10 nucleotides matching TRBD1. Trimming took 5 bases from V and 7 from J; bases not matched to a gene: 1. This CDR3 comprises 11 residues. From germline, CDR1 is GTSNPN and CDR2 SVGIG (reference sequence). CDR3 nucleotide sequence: TGTGCCTGGTGGGACAGGGGTGGCTACACCTTC. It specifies CAWWDRGGYTF.

In nucleotides, the CDR3 is TGTGCCAGCAGTTTAGGTTGGAGGGTCGAGACCCAGTACTTC. Its translation: CASSLGWRVETQYF. This chain joins TRBV28 and TRBJ2-5; the D gene is possibly TRBD2 (6 bases). The germline V and J ends were trimmed by 2 bases and 5 bases, with 12 bases remaining between them. The CDR3 consists of 14 residues. Germline V lookup: CDR1 MDHEN, CDR2 SYDVKM.

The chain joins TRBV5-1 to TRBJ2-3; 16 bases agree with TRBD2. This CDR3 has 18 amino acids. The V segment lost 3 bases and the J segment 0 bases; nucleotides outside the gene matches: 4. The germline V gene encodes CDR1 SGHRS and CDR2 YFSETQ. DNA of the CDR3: TGCGCCAGCAGCTCGGGACTAGCGGGGGGGCGTAGCACAGATACGCAGTATTTT. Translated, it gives CASSSGLAGGRSTDTQYF.

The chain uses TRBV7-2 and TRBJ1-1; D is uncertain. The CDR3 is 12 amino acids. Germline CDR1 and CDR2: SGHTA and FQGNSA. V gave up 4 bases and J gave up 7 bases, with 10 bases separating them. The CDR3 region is CASSSRWNEAFF. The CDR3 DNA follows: TGTGCCAGCAGCTCTAGATGGAATGAAGCTTTCTTT.

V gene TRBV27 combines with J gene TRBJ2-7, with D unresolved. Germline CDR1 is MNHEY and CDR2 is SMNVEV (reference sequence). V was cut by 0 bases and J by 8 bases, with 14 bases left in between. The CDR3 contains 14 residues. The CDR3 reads CASSLSKISSKQYF. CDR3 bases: TGTGCCAGCAGTTTATCGAAAATAAGTTCCAAGCAGTACTTC.

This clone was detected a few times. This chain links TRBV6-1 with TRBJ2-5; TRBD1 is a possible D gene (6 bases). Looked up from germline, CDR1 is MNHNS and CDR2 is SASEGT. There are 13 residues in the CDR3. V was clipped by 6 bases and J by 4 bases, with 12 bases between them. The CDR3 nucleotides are TGTGCCAGCAGGGACACAGGGTTAGAGACCCAGTACTTC. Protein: CASRDTGLETQYF.

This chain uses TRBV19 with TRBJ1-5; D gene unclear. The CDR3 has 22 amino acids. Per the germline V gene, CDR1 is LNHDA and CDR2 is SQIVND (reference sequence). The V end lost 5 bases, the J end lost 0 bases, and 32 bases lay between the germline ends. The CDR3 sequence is CASSPYPRRTVPEHNSNQPQHF. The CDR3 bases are TGTGCCAGTAGTCCTTATCCCAGAAGAACCGTTCCTGAACACAATAGCAATCAGCCCCAGCATTTT.

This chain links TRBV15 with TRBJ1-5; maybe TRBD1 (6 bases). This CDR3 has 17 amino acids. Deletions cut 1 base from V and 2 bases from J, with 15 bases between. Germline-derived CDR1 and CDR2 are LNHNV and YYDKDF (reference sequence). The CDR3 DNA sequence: TGTGCCACCAGCAGAGTGGCCGGGGGGCGAGGCAATCAGCCCCAGCATTTT. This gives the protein CATSRVAGGRGNQPQHF.

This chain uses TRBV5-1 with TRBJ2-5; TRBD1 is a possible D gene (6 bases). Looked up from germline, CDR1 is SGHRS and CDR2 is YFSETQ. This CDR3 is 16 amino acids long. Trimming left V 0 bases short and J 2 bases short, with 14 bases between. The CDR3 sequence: CASSLGVQGLQETQYF. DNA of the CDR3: TGCGCCAGCAGCTTGGGAGTACAGGGCTTACAAGAGACCCAGTACTTC.

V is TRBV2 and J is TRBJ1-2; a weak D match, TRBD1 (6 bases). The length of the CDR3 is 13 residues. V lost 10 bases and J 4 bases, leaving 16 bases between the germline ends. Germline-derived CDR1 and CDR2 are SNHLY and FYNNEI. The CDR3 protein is CATKPQGIYGYTF. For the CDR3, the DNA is TGTGCCACCAAACCACAGGGAATCTATGGCTACACCTTC.

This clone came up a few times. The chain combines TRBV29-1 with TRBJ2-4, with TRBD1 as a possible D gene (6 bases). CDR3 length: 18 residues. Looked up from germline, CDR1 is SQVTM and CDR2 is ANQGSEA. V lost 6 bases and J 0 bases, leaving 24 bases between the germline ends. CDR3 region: CSVEDGGAQTVAKNIQYF. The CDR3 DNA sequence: TGCAGCGTCGAGGATGGGGGCGCCCAGACTGTAGCCAAAAACATTCAGTACTTC.

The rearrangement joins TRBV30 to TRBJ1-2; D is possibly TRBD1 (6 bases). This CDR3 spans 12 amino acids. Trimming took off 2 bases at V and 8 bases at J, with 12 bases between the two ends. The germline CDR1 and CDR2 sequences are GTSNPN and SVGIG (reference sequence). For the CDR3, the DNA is TGTGCCTGGAGTTCAGGGGTTGAAGGCTACACCTTC. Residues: CAWSSGVEGYTF.

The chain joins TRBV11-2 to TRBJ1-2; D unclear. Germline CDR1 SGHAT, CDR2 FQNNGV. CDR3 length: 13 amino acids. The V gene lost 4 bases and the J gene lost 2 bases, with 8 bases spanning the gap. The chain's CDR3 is CASSSGKNYGYTF. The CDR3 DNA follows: TGTGCCAGCAGCTCCGGGAAGAACTATGGCTACACCTTC.